The clone carrying this TCR beta chain turned up a few times. This entry comes from a study of control samples from healthy donors and cancer patients. Profiled with immunoSEQ multiplex PCR; TCRdb holds only in-frame clones, not every one. The data show around 120,000 clones, around 88% seen once. The germline gives CDR1 GTSNPN, CDR2 SVGIG (reference sequence). Trimming shortened V by 0 bases and J by 5 bases, and 11 bases separated the two germline ends. The length of the CDR3 is 14 residues. The sample taken for sequencing was blood. The TCR originated in a man between 40 and 49 years old in good health. This chain uses TRBV30 with TRBJ1-5; D not certain. The CDR3 nucleotides read TGTGCCTGGAGTGTAGTTATTTGGGATCAGCCCCAGCATTTT. It encodes CAWSVVIWDQPQHF.